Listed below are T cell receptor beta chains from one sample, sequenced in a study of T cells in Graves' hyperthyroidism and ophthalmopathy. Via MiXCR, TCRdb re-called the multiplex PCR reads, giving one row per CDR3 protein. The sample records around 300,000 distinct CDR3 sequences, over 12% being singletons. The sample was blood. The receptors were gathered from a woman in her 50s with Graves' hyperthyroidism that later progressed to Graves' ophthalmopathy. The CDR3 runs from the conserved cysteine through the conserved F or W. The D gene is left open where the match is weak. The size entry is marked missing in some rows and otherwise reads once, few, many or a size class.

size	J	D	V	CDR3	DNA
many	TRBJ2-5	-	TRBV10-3	CAISESMRTGGETQYF	TGTGCCATCAGTGAGTCGATGCGTACAGGCGGAGAGACCCAGTACTTC
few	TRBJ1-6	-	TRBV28	CASSLGAAWNSPLHF	TGTGCCAGCAGTTTGGGGGCAGCTTGGAATTCACCCCTCCACTTT
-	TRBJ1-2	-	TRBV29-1	CSVENTVSNYGYTF	TGCAGCGTTGAGAATACTGTCTCTAACTATGGCTACACCTTC
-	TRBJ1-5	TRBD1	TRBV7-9	CASSLQGAHQPQHF	TGTGCCAGCAGCTTACAGGGGGCGCATCAGCCCCAGCATTTT
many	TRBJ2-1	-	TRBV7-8	CASSLLGAGMIGEYNEQFF	TGTGCCAGCAGCTTATTGGGGGCCGGAATGATCGGGGAATACAATGAGCAGTTCTTC
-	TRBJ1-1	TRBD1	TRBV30	CAWTNYRGGTEAFF	TGTGCCTGGACTAACTACAGGGGAGGGACTGAAGCTTTCTTT
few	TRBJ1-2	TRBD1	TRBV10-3	CAISESSRGPDGYTF	TGTGCCATCAGTGAGTCTAGCAGGGGGCCGGATGGCTACACCTTC
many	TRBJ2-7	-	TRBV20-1	CSARPHYEQYF	TGCAGTGCTAGACCACACTACGAGCAGTACTTC
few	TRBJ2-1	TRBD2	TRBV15	CATSRLAGTRGLGEQFF	TGTGCCACCAGCAGATTGGCTGGGACTAGAGGATTAGGGGAGCAGTTCTTC
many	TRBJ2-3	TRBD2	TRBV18	CASSLGAGEDTQYF	TGTGCCAGCTCACTAGGCGCGGGAGAAGATACGCAGTATTTT
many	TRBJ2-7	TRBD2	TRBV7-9	CASRGLDDEQYF	TGTGCCAGCAGGGGACTAGATGACGAGCAGTACTTC
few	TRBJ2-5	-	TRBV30	CAWSGGSYQETQYF	TGTGCCTGGAGTGGAGGGAGTTACCAAGAGACCCAGTACTTC
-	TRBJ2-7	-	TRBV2	CASSQSRAGLSYEQYF	TGTGCCAGCAGCCAATCCCGGGCGGGTCTCTCCTACGAGCAGTACTTC
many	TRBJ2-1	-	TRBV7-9	CASSLSLYNEQFF	TGTGCCAGCAGCTTATCCCTCTACAATGAGCAGTTCTTC
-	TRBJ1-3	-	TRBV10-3	CAIMGSGNTIYF	TGTGCCATCATGGGCTCTGGAAACACCATATATTTT
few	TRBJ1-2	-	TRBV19	CASSIGSGSPPPGYTF	TGTGCCAGTAGTATAGGATCGGGCAGCCCTCCTCCTGGCTACACCTTC
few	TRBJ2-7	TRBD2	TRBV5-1	CASSPLGGGSYEQYF	TGCGCCAGCAGCCCCCTCGGGGGAGGGTCCTACGAGCAGTACTTC
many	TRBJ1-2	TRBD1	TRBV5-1	CASSNVQGANYGYTF	TGCGCCAGCAGCAACGTGCAGGGGGCGAACTATGGCTACACCTTC
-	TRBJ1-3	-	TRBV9	CASSVGDRGGSGNTIYF	TGTGCCAGCAGCGTAGGGGACCGTGGGGGCTCTGGAAACACCATATATTTT
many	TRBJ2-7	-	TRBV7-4	CASSLFGRRVSYEQYF	TGTGCCAGCAGCTTATTCGGGAGACGGGTTTCCTACGAGCAGTACTTC
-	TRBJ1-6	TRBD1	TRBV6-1	CASSEYRDRDSPLHF	TGTGCCAGCAGTGAATACCGGGACAGGGATTCACCCCTCCACTTT
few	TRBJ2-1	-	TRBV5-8	CASSPKGWVSYNEQFF	TGTGCCAGCAGCCCGAAAGGTTGGGTCTCCTACAATGAGCAGTTCTTC
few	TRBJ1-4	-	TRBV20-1	CSASGGASNEKLFF	TGCAGTGCTAGCGGGGGGGCCTCTAATGAAAAACTGTTTTTT
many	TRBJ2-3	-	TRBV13	CASSFRRTQYF	TGTGCCAGCAGCTTTCGCAGAACGCAGTATTTT
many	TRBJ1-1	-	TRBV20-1	CSAWNTEAFF	TGCAGTGCCTGGAACACTGAAGCTTTCTTT
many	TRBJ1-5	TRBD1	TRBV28	CASAMGGQGVEWANQPQHF	TGTGCCAGTGCGATGGGGGGACAGGGGGTGGAATGGGCCAATCAGCCCCAGCATTTT
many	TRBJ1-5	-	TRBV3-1	CASSQDGGTQPQHF	TGTGCCAGCAGCCAAGATGGGGGGACACAGCCCCAGCATTTT
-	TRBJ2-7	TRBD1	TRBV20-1	CSASYGTGLDEQYF	TGCAGTGCTAGTTACGGGACAGGGTTGGACGAGCAGTACTTC
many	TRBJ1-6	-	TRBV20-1	CSARGGGTDPLHF	TGCAGTGCTAGAGGGGGGGGTACCGACCCCCTCCACTTT
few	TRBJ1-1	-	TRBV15	CATSRPNQLNTEAFF	TGTGCCACCAGCAGACCCAATCAGTTAAACACTGAAGCTTTCTTT
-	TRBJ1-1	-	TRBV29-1	CSVEQGNTEAFF	TGCAGCGTTGAACAGGGAAACACTGAAGCTTTCTTT
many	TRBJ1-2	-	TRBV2	CASSGGDVPNYGYTF	TGTGCCAGCAGTGGAGGGGACGTCCCTAACTATGGCTACACCTTC
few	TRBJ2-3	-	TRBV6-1	CASRPSGTSSTDTQYF	TGTGCCAGCAGACCTTCCGGGACATCTAGCACAGATACGCAGTATTTT
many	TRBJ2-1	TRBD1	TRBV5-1	CASSLDRTGGNEQFF	TGCGCCAGCAGCTTGGACAGGACAGGGGGAAATGAGCAGTTCTTC
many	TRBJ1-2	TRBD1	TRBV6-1	CASSRLQGDYGYTF	TGTGCCAGCAGCCGCCTTCAGGGGGACTATGGCTACACCTTC
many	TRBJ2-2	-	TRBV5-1	CASSFGGPNTGELFF	TGCGCCAGCAGCTTCGGGGGGCCGAACACCGGGGAGCTGTTTTTT
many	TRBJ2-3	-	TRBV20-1	CSAPDRADTQYF	TGCAGTGCTCCCGATAGAGCAGATACGCAGTATTTT
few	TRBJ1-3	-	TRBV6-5	CASSSPGAGSGNTIYF	TGTGCCAGCAGTTCCCCGGGAGCCGGCTCTGGAAACACCATATATTTT
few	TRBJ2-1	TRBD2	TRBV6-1	CASSNGLVRNEQFF	TGTGCCAGCAGTAACGGACTAGTCCGGAATGAGCAGTTCTTC
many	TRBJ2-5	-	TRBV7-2	CASSSGLARETQYF	TGTGCCAGCAGCTCAGGACTGGCCCGGGAGACCCAGTACTTC
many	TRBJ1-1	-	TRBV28	CASSLERAWTEAFF	TGTGCCAGCAGTTTGGAGAGGGCATGGACTGAAGCTTTCTTT
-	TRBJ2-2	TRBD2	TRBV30	CAWSRGSFNTGELFF	TGTGCCTGGAGCCGCGGGAGTTTCAACACCGGGGAGCTGTTTTTT
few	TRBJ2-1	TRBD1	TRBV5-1	CASSLGGTGGLDEQFF	TGCGCCAGCAGCTTGGGAGGGACAGGGGGCTTGGATGAGCAGTTCTTC
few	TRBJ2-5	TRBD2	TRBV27	CASSPRSGGSHRETQYF	TGTGCCAGCAGTCCAAGGAGTGGCGGGAGCCACCGGGAGACCCAGTACTTC
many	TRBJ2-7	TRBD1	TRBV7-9	CASSRDRDYSYEQYF	TGTGCCAGCAGTCGGGACAGGGATTACTCCTACGAGCAGTACTTC
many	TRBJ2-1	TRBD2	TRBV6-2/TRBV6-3	CASSYKAGVREQFF	TGTGCCAGCAGTTACAAAGCGGGAGTTCGAGAGCAGTTCTTC
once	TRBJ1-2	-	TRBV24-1	CATSENYVDGYTF	TGTGCCACCAGTGAAAATTATGTAGATGGCTACACCTTC
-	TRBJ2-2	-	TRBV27	CASSLRGPLDASPNTGELFF	TGTGCCAGCAGTTTAAGGGGCCCCCTGGACGCCTCCCCGAACACCGGGGAGCTGTTTTTT
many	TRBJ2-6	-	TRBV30	CAWSGTSGANVLTF	TGTGCCTGGAGTGGGACCTCTGGGGCCAACGTCCTGACTTTC
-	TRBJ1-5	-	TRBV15	CATSRDPPPTANQPQHF	TGTGCCACCAGCAGAGATCCCCCCCCGACAGCGAATCAGCCCCAGCATTTT
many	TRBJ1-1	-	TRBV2	CASRRGMNTEAFF	TGTGCCAGCAGGAGGGGAATGAACACTGAAGCTTTCTTT